A single TCR beta chain is shown here with its context. The data are from a study of lymphopenia after photon versus proton radiotherapy. TCRdb's copy holds only in-frame clones and misses some; the assay was immunoSEQ multiplex PCR. The sample yields approximately 30,000 clones, less than 90% seen once. With 0 bases clipped from V and 4 bases from J, the junction kept 8 bases outside the gene matches. This CDR3 is built from 17 residues. Germline V gives CDR1 LGHNA, CDR2 YSLEER. The sequencing here drew on peripheral blood, taken from a patient treated with photon-based radiotherapy. V and J are TRBV4-3 and TRBJ2-3, with 9 positions matching TRBD2. The TCR originated in a woman aged 45-60 years with pancreatic cancer. The CDR3 reads CASSQDGAGGIADTQYF. As DNA, the CDR3 is TGCGCCAGCAGCCAAGACGGGGCGGGAGGGATCGCAGATACGCAGTATTTT.